The sequence of this T cell receptor beta chain was determined in a study of shared clonotypes between healthy human individuals. Study-wide results and limits: Shared clonotypes across all four donors exceeded non-shared ones in generation probability.

In regard to this clone: Its antigen remains unidentified.

Per germline, CDR1 SNHLY and CDR2 FYNNEI. The ends were cut back, 4 bases at V and 3 bases at J, with 10 bases in the middle. CDR3 length equals 14 residues. The data were produced by immunoSEQ multiplex PCR, yet TCRdb's version contains in-frame clones alone and is incomplete. This table has 2,500,000 or so clones, approximately 92% appearing once. The sample was naive CD4+ T cells sorted from blood. Subset noted: CD45RA+ positively selected. This receptor was identified in a man younger than 30 in good health. The rearrangement joins TRBV2 to TRBJ1-5, with D maybe TRBD1 (6 bases). CDR3 nucleotide sequence: TGTGCCAGCAGTGCACCGGGACACAATCAGCCCCAGCATTTT. Its protein is CASSAPGHNQPQHF.